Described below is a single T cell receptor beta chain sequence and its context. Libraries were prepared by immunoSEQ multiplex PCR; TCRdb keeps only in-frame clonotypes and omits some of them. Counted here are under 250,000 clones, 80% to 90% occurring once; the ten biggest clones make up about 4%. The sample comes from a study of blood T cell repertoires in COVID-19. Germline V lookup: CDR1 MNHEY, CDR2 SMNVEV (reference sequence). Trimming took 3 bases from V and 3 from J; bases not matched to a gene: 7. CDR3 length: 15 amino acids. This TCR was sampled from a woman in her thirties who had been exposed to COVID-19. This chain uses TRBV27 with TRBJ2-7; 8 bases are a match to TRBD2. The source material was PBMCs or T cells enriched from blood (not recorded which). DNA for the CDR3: TGTGCCAGCAGTTTTCGGGGCGGGAGGAACTACGAGCAGTACTTC. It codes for CASSFRGGRNYEQYF.